This note documents a single TCR beta chain sequence. Per the original methods: Nucleated cell counts were estimated from reference gene primer amplification. Method: immunoSEQ multiplex PCR; TCRdb's copy keeps in-frame clones and lacks some. That table gives V, J and clone size, and the DNA gave D and trimming. The sample has hundreds of thousands of clones; approximately 90% are singletons. This sample was included in a study of blood T cell repertoires in COVID-19. Study overall: Collection of acute and convalescent COVID-19 samples took place in the United States, Italy and Spain. From T cells, B-cell-depleted T cells, or PBMCs came the material, which was cDNA or gDNA.

The specimen was peripheral blood. The source of this sequence is a woman between 40 and 50 years old who had recovered from COVID-19.

CDR3 loop: CASSSPGQGSYEQYF. DNA of the CDR3: TGTGCCAGCAGTTCCCCGGGACAGGGCTCCTACGAGCAGTACTTC. The chain uses TRBV27 and TRBJ2-7, with 9 bases identical to TRBD1. Germline trimming cut 4 bases from V and 0 bases from J; bases unmatched to any gene: 4. The germline V gene has CDR1 MNHEY and CDR2 SMNVEV (reference sequence). The CDR3 runs 15 residues.